Described below is a single T cell receptor beta chain sequence and its context. Its antigen remains unknown. Source study methods: ImmunoSEQ only sent back junction sequences with no quality scores, so filtering was done differently. Repertoires were generated with immunoSEQ multiplex PCR, while TCRdb's copy carries only in-frame clones and drops some. The V and J calls and clone size come from that table; D and trimming were worked out from the DNA. The sample lists about 380,000 clones; approximately 96% were seen once. The data derive from a study of shared clonotypes between healthy human individuals. Findings of the study overall: Estimated richness was generally greater in naive than memory subsets. Sequencing depth was predicted to influence how clonotypes are shared among donors.

CDR3 size: 16 residues. Germline V gives CDR1 SGDLS, CDR2 YYNGEE. Trimming removed 4 bases at V and 4 bases at J, with 18 bases between. The V gene is TRBV9, the J gene TRBJ2-1; TRBD2 is a possible D gene (6 bases). The source is a man aged 25-45 years in good health. The sample consisted of memory CD8+ T cells sorted from blood. The subset denotes: CD45RO+ cells pooled with CCR7-negative TemRA cells. DNA of the CDR3: TGTGCCAGCAGCCATCGGGACTCTTCTTATTACAATGAGCAGTTCTTC. Its translation: CASSHRDSSYYNEQFF.